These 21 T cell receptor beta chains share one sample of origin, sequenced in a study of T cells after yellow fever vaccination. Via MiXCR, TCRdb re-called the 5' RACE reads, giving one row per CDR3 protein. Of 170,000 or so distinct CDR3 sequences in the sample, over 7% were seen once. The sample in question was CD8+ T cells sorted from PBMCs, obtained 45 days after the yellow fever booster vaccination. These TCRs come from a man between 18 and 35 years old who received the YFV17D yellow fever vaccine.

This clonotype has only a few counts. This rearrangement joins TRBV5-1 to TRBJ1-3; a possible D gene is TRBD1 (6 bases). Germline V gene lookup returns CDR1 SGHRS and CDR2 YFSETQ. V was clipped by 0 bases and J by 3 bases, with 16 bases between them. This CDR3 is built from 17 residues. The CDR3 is CASSLGGTPRIGNTIYF. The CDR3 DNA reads TGCGCCAGCAGCTTGGGAGGGACACCCCGTATTGGAAACACCATATATTTT.

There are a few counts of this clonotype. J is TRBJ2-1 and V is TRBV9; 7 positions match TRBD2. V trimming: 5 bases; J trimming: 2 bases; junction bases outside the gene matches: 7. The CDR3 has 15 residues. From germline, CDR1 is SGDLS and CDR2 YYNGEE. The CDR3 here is CASSLAGGTYNEQFF. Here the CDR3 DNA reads TGTGCCAGCAGTTTAGCCGGGGGGACCTACAATGAGCAGTTCTTC.

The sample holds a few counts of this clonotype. Here the CDR3 reads CASRRAEAFF. The CDR3 nucleotides are TGTGCCAGCAGGAGGGCTGAAGCTTTCTTT. This sequence joins TRBV27 and TRBJ1-1, with D hard to call. This CDR3 spans 10 amino acids. Germline values: CDR1 MNHEY, CDR2 SMNVEV (reference sequence). Trimming left V 6 bases short and J 6 bases short, with 5 bases between.

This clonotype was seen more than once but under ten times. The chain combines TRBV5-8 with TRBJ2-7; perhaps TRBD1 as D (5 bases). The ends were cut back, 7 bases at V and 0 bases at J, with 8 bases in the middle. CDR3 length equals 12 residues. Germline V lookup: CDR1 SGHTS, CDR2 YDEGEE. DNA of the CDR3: TGTGCCAGCCGCAGGGACTCCTACGAGCAGTACGTC. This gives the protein CASRRDSYEQYV.

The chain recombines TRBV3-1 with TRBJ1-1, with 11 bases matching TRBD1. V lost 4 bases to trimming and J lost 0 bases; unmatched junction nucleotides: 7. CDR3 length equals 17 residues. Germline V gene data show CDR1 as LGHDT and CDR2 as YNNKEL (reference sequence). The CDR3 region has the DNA TGTGCCAGCAGCCCGGGACAGGGGGTTCGAATGAACACTGAAGCTTTCTTT. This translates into CASSPGQGVRMNTEAFF.

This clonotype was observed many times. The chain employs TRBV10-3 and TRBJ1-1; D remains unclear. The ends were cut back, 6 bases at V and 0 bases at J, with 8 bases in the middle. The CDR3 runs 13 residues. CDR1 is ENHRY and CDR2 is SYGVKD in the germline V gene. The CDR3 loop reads CAIRLSMNTEAFF. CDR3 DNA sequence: TGTGCCATCAGGTTAAGTATGAACACTGAAGCTTTCTTT.

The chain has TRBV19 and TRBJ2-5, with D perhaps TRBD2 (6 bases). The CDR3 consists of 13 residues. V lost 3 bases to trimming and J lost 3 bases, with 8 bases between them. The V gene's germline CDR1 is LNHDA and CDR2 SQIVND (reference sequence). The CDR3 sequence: CASSITGEETQYF. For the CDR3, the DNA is TGTGCCAGTAGTATTACGGGGGAAGAGACCCAGTACTTC.

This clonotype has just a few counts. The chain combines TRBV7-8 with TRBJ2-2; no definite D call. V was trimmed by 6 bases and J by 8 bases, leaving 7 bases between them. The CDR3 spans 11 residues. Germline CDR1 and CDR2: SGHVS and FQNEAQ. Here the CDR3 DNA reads TGTGCCAGCAGTCAAGATGGGGAGCTGTTTTTT. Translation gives CASSQDGELFF.

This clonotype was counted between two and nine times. The CDR3 nucleotides are TGTGCCAGCAGCTCGGGGAGGGAAGTCTATGGCTACACCTTC. This translates into CASSSGREVYGYTF. This rearrangement joins TRBV6-2 or TRBV6-3 to TRBJ1-2; no definite D call. Trimming took 6 bases from V and 4 from J, leaving 15 bases between them. CDR1 and CDR2 from the germline V gene are MNHEY and SVGEGT. The CDR3 contains 14 residues.

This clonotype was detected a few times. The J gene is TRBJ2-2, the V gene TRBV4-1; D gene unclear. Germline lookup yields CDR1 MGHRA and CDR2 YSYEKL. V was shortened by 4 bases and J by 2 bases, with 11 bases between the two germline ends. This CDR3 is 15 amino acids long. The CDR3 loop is CASSPPNGNTGELFF. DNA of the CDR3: TGCGCCAGCAGCCCCCCCAATGGTAACACCGGGGAGCTGTTTTTT.

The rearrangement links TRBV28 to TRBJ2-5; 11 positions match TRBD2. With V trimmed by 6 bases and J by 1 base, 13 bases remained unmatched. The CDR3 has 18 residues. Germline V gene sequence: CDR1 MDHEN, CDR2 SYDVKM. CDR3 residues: CASSSRGAGTSGQETQYF. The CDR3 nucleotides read TGTGCCAGCAGCTCCCGCGGGGCCGGGACTAGCGGCCAAGAGACCCAGTACTTC.

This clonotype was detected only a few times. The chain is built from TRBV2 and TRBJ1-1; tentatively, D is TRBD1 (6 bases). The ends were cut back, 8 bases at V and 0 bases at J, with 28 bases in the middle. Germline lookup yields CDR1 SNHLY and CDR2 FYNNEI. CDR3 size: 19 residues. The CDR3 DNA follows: TGTGCCAGCGAGCCACTTCTCACGTTGACAGGCGGCATGAACACTGAAGCTTTCTTT. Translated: CASEPLLTLTGGMNTEAFF.

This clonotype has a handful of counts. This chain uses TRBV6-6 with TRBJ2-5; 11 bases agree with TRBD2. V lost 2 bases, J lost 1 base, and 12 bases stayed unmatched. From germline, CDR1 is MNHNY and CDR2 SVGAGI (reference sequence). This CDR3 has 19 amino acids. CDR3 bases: TGTGCCAGCAGTTACCTGAACCTTCCTAGCGGGGGGTCCCAAGAGACCCAGTACTTC. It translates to CASSYLNLPSGGSQETQYF.

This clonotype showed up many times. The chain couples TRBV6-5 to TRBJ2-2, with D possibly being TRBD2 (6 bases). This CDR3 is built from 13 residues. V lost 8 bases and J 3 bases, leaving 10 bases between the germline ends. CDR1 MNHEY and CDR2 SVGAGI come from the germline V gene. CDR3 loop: CASWRGDTGELFF. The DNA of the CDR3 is TGTGCCAGCTGGCGGGGAGACACCGGGGAGCTGTTTTTT.

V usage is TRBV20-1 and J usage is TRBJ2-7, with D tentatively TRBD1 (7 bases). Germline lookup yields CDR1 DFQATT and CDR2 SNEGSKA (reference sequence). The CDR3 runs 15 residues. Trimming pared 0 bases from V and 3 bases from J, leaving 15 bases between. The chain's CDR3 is CSARDRRGAHYEQYV. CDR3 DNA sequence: TGCAGTGCTAGAGACCGCAGGGGGGCCCACTACGAGCAGTACGTC.

CDR3 nucleotide sequence: TGTGCCAGCAGCTGGGGTTCTGACAGCCCTGACACAGATACGCAGTATTTT. Residues: CASSWGSDSPDTDTQYF. The chain carries TRBV7-9 and TRBJ2-3, with D maybe TRBD1 (5 bases). This CDR3 is 17 amino acids long. V shed 4 bases and J shed 2 bases, with 19 bases lying between them. Germline CDR1 and CDR2: SEHNR and FQNEAQ (reference sequence).

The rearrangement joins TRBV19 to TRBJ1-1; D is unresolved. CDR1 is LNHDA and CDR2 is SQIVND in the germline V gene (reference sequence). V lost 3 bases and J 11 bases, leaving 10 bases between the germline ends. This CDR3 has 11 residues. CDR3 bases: TGTGCCAGTAGTATTGGGGTCGGGGCTTTCTTT. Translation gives CASSIGVGAFF.

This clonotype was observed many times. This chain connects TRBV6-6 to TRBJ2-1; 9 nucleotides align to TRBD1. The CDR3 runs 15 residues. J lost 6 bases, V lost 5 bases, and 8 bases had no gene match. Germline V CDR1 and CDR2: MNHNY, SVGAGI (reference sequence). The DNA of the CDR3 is TGTGCCAGCAGTCCCCGGGACAGGGAGGTCAATGAGCAGTTCTTC. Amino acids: CASSPRDREVNEQFF.

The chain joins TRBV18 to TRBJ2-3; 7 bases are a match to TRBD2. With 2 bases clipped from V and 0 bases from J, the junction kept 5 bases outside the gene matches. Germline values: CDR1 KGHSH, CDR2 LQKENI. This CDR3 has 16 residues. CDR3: CASSPSPSGSTDTQYF. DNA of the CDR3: TGTGCCAGCTCACCAAGCCCTAGCGGTAGCACAGATACGCAGTATTTT. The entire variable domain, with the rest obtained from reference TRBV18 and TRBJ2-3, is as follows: NAGVMQNPRHLVRRRGQEARLRCSPMKGHSHVYWYRQLPEEGLKFMVYLQKENIIDESGMPKERFSAEFPKEGPSILRIQQVVRGDSAAYFCASSPSPSGSTDTQYFGPGTRLTVL.

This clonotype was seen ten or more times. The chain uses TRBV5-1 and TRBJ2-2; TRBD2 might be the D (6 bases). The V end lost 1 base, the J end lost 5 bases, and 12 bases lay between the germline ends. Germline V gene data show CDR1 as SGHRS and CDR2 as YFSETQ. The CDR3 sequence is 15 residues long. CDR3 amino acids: CASSLLASETGELFF. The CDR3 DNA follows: TGCGCCAGCAGCTTGCTGGCTAGCGAGACCGGGGAGCTGTTTTTT. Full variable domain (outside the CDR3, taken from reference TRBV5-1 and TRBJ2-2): KAGVTQTPRYLIKTRGQQVTLSCSPISGHRSVSWYQQTPGQGLQFLFEYFSETQRNKGNFPGRFSGRQFSNSRSEMNVSTLELGDSALYLCASSLLASETGELFFGEGSRLTVL.

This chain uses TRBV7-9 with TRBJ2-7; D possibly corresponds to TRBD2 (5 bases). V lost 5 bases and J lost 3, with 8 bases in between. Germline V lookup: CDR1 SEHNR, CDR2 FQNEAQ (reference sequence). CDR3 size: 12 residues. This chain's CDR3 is CASSPGSYEQYV. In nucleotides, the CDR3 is TGTGCCAGCAGCCCGGGAAGCTACGAGCAGTACGTC.